These 17 T cell receptor beta chains originate from one sample sequenced in a study of blood T cell repertoires in COVID-19. Here immunoSEQ multiplex PCR was the method, and the copy in TCRdb shows in-frame clones only, minus some. The profile shows about 48,000 clones, 86% of them singletons. Sequencing was performed on PBMCs or T cells enriched from blood (not recorded which). These TCRs come from a woman aged 45-65 years who had recovered from COVID-19.

This clone has a single count. Written as DNA, the CDR3 is TGTGCCAGCAGTCGAGGACAGGGGGATGGCTACACCTTC. Residues: CASSRGQGDGYTF. The chain is built from TRBV6-2 or TRBV6-3 and TRBJ1-2; 10 bases are a match to TRBD1. The germline CDR1 and CDR2 sequences are MNHEY and SVGEGT. There are 13 residues in the CDR3. V shed 5 bases, J shed 6 bases, and the junction held 3 bases outside the gene matches.

The J gene is TRBJ2-1, the V gene TRBV18; 7 bases map to TRBD1. CDR3 length: 16 amino acids. V shed 6 bases, J shed 0 bases, and the junction held 8 bases outside the gene matches. Germline lookup yields CDR1 KGHSH and CDR2 LQKENI. The DNA of the CDR3 is TGTGCCAGCTCTCCTAGGGGACAGCACTCCTACAATGAGCAGTTCTTC. This encodes CASSPRGQHSYNEQFF.

V usage is TRBV7-8 and J usage is TRBJ2-5, with 9 bases fitting TRBD2. The germline gives CDR1 SGHVS, CDR2 FQNEAQ. V lost 1 base and J lost 2; bases outside the gene matches: 14. This CDR3 region has 19 residues. In DNA form, the CDR3 reads TGTGCCAGCAGCTTAGGAGGTGGCGGGGGGGCTCTTCCACAAGAGACCCAGTACTTC. Translation gives CASSLGGGGGALPQETQYF.

The V call is TRBV7-2, the J call TRBJ2-1; 11 bases are a match to TRBD2. With 0 bases clipped from V and 0 bases from J, the junction kept 4 bases outside the gene matches. The CDR3 sequence is 18 residues long. The germline CDR1 and CDR2 sequences are SGHTA and FQGNSA. The CDR3 is CASSLAKTSGISYNEQFF. CDR3 DNA: TGTGCCAGCAGCTTAGCAAAGACTAGCGGGATCTCCTACAATGAGCAGTTCTTC.

This clone was recorded once. V gene TRBV28 combines with J gene TRBJ1-2; D unclear. Trimming took off 6 bases at V and 0 bases at J, with 17 bases between the two ends. The CDR3 contains 16 residues. Germline V gives CDR1 MDHEN, CDR2 SYDVKM. As DNA, the CDR3 is TGTGCCAGCAGGCCTAACCCCCAAAAAGCTAACTATGGCTACACCTTC. The encoded protein is CASRPNPQKANYGYTF.

The chain employs TRBV5-1 and TRBJ2-3; the D gene is possibly TRBD1 (6 bases). CDR1 and CDR2 (germline): SGHRS, YFSETQ. The CDR3 is 13 residues long. V lost 0 bases, J lost 5 bases, and 7 bases lay in between. CDR3 coding DNA: TGCGCCAGCAGCTTGGGGACAGAAGATACGCAGTATTTT. It specifies CASSLGTEDTQYF.

This clone appeared once. Here the CDR3 reads CASKTGGSYEQYF. The DNA of the CDR3 is TGTGCCAGCAAGACGGGTGGGTCCTACGAGCAGTACTTC. The chain links TRBV6-1 to TRBJ2-7; D not resolved. In germline, CDR1 is MNHNS, CDR2 SASEGT. V shed 7 bases and J shed 1 base, with 11 bases lying between them. The CDR3 has 13 residues.

This clone occurred once. V is TRBV28 and J is TRBJ1-3; D is perhaps TRBD1 (6 bases). This CDR3 is built from 13 residues. V lost 6 bases and J 11 bases, leaving 17 bases between the germline ends. CDR1 and CDR2 (germline): MDHEN, SYDVKM. DNA for the CDR3: TGTGCCAGCAGGCCGACAGGAACCAATGCCATATATTTT. Its protein is CASRPTGTNAIYF.

The chain carries TRBV3-1 (or the pseudogene TRBV3-2) and TRBJ2-2; 10 bases line up with TRBD2. Looked up from germline, CDR1 is LGHDT and CDR2 is YNNKEL (reference sequence). V lost 0 bases, J lost 4 bases, and 5 bases stayed unmatched. CDR3 length equals 17 residues. CDR3 protein: CASSQESLAGVTGELFF. The CDR3 DNA sequence: TGTGCCAGCAGCCAAGAGTCGCTAGCGGGAGTCACCGGGGAGCTGTTTTTT.

This clone was detected only a few times. The chain links TRBV10-1 to TRBJ2-1; 7 bases line up with TRBD1. CDR1 WNHNN and CDR2 SYGVQD come from the germline V gene (reference sequence). The CDR3 is made up of 14 amino acids. Trimming removed 3 bases from V and 6 bases from J; junction bases left unmatched: 5. The CDR3 is CASSEGQVVNEQFF. The CDR3 DNA sequence: TGCGCCAGCAGTGAAGGACAGGTTGTCAATGAGCAGTTCTTC.

The chain employs TRBV18 and TRBJ1-5; 7 positions match TRBD1. Trimming took 3 bases from V and 2 from J; bases not matched to a gene: 7. The CDR3 consists of 16 residues. Germline values: CDR1 KGHSH, CDR2 LQKENI. The CDR3 sequence is CASSPPMGTGNQPQHF. The CDR3 bases are TGTGCCAGCTCACCTCCGATGGGGACAGGCAATCAGCCCCAGCATTTT.

This chain connects TRBV28 to TRBJ2-2, with a possible D match to TRBD1 (5 bases). CDR1 is MDHEN, CDR2 SYDVKM, per germline. The V end was cut by 3 bases, the J end by 5 bases, with 10 bases between. The CDR3 contains 14 residues. CDR3 in DNA: TGTGCCAGCAGTTTGGGGCACCCAACCGGGGAGCTGTTTTTT. Translated: CASSLGHPTGELFF.

This rearrangement joins TRBV7-3 to TRBJ2-2; maybe TRBD1 (5 bases). CDR1 and CDR2 from the germline V gene are SGHTA and FQGTGA. With 8 bases removed from V and 7 bases from J, the gap between germline ends came to 17 bases. The CDR3 loop spans 14 amino acids. The chain's CDR3 is CASGLHQGSGELFF. In nucleotides, the CDR3 is TGTGCCAGCGGCCTTCATCAGGGCAGCGGGGAGCTGTTTTTT.

The rearrangement uses TRBV2 and TRBJ2-5; TRBD2 matches 10 bases. The CDR3 is made up of 14 amino acids. Germline V lookup: CDR1 SNHLY, CDR2 FYNNEI. The V gene end was trimmed by 11 bases and the J gene end by 3 bases; junction bases not matched to a gene: 9. The CDR3 region is CAGGTSESKETQYF. The CDR3 DNA sequence: TGTGCCGGCGGGACTAGCGAATCAAAAGAGACCCAGTACTTC.

The chain links TRBV7-3 to TRBJ2-5; 7 positions match TRBD2. Germline V gene sequence: CDR1 SGHTA, CDR2 FQGTGA. The trim removed 2 bases at V and 2 bases at J, leaving 5 bases unmatched. The CDR3 is 15 residues long. CDR3: CASSLEGTTQETQYF. DNA of the CDR3: TGTGCCAGCAGCTTAGAAGGGACTACTCAAGAGACCCAGTACTTC.

The chain recombines TRBV28 with TRBJ2-1, with TRBD2 identical over 9 bases. The CDR3 spans 15 residues. With V trimmed by 5 bases and J by 4 bases, 6 bases remained unmatched. CDR1 and CDR2 (germline): MDHEN, SYDVKM. CDR3 DNA sequence: TGTGCCAGCAGTACCACGACTAGCGGTTACAATGAGCAGTTCTTC. Protein sequence: CASSTTTSGYNEQFF.

V is TRBV9 and J is TRBJ2-2; 7 bases are shared with TRBD1. The germline gives CDR1 SGDLS, CDR2 YYNGEE. V was clipped by 2 bases and J by 6 bases; unmatched bases: 4. The CDR3 runs to 14 residues. The CDR3 bases are TGTGCCAGCAGCGTCACAGGGGTGGCCGGGGAGCTGTTTTTT. Its translation is CASSVTGVAGELFF.